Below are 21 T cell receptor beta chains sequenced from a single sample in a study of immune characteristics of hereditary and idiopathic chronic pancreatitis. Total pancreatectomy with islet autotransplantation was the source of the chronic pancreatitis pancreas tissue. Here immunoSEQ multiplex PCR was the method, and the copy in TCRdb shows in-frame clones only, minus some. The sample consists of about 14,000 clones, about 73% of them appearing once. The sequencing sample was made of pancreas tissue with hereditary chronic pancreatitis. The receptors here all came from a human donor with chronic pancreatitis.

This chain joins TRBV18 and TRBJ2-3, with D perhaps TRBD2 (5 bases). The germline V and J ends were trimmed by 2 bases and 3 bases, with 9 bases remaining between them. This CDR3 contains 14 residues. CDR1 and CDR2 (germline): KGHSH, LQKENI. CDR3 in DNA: TGTGCCAGCTCACCAGTCCCGGGGACAGATACGCAGTATTTT. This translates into CASSPVPGTDTQYF.

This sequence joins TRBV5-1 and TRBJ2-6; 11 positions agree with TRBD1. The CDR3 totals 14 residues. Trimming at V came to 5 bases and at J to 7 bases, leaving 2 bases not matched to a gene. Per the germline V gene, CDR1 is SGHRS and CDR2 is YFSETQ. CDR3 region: CASRGQGAANVLTF. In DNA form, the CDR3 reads TGCGCCAGCAGAGGACAGGGGGCCGCCAACGTCCTGACTTTC.

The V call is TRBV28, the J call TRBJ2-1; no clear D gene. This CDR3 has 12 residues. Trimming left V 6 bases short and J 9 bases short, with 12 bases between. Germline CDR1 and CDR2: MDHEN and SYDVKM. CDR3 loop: CASRTLTGEQFF. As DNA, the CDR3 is TGTGCCAGCAGGACCCTAACCGGTGAGCAGTTCTTC.

CDR3 sequence: CSVGDDTNYGYTF. DNA of the CDR3: TGCAGCGTGGGTGACGACACTAACTATGGCTACACCTTC. The rearrangement uses TRBV29-1 and TRBJ1-2, with D unresolved. The CDR3 has 13 residues. V was pared by 6 bases and J by 0 bases, with 11 bases between. The V gene's germline CDR1 is SQVTM and CDR2 ANQGSEA.

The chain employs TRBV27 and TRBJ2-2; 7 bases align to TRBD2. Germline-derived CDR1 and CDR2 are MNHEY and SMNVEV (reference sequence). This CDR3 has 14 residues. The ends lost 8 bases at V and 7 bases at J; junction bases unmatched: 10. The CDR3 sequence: CASRTHGRIGELFF. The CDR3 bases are TGTGCCAGCCGGACCCACGGGAGGATCGGGGAGCTGTTTTTT.

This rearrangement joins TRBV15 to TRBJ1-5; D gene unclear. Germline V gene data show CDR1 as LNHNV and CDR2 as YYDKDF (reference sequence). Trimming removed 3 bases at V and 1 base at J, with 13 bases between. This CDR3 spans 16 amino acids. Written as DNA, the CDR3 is TGTGCCACCAGCAGTGGACTTTCGTCGAGCAATCAGCCCCAGCATTTT. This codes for CATSSGLSSSNQPQHF.

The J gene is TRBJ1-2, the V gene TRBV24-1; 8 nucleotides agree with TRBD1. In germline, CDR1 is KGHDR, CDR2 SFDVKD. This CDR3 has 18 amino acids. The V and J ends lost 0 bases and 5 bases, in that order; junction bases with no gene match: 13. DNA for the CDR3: TGTGCCACCAGTGATTTGGGGGGCAAGGGGACAGGCCCTTATGGCTACACCTTC. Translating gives CATSDLGGKGTGPYGYTF.

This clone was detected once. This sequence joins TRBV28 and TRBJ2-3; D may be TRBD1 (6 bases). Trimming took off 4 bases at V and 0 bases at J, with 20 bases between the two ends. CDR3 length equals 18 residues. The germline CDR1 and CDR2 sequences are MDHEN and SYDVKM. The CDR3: CASSSVGIRTASTDTQYF. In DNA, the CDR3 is TGTGCCAGCAGTTCAGTGGGAATAAGGACAGCTAGCACAGATACGCAGTATTTT. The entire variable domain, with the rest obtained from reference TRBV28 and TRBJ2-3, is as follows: DVKVTQSSRYLVKRTGEKVFLECVQDMDHENMFWYRQDPGLGLRLIYFSYDVKMKEKGDIPEGYSVSREKKERFSLILESASTNQTSMYLCASSSVGIRTASTDTQYFGPGTRLTVL.

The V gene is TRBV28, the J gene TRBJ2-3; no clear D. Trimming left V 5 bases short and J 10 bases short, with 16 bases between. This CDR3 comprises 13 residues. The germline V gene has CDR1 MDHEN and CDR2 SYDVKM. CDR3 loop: CASSPPPGWAQYF. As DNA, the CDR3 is TGTGCCAGCAGTCCACCCCCCGGATGGGCGCAGTATTTT.

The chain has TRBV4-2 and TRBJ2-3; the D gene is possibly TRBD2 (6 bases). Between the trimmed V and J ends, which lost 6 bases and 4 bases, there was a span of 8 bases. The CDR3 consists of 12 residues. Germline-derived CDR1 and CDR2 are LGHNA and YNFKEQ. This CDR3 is CASSREADTQYF. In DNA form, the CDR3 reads TGTGCCAGCAGTAGGGAGGCAGATACGCAGTATTTT.

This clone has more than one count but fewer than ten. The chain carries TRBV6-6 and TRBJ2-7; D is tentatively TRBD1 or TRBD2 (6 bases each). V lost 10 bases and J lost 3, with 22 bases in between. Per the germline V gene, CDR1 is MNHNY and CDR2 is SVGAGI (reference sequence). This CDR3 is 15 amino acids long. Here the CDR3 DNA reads TGTGCCACTTGCCGGGGGCAGGATGGAGGCTACGAGCAGTACTTC. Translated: CATCRGQDGGYEQYF.

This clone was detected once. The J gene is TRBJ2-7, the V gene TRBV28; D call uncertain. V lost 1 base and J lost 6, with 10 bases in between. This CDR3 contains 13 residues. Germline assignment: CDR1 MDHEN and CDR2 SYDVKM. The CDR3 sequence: CASSLYLRFEQYF. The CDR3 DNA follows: TGTGCCAGCAGTTTATATCTACGGTTCGAGCAGTACTTC.

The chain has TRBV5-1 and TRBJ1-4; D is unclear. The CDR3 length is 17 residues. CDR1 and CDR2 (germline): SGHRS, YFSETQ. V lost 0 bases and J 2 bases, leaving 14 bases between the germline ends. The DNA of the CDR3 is TGCGCCAGCAGCTTGGACCGGGGTGGGAACACTAATGAAAAACTGTTTTTT. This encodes CASSLDRGGNTNEKLFF.

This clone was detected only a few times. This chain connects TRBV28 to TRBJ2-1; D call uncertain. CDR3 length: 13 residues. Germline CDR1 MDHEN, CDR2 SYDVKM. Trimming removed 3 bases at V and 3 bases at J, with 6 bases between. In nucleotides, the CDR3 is TGTGCCAGCAGTTTTCAGAACTACAATGAGCAGTTCTTC. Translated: CASSFQNYNEQFF.

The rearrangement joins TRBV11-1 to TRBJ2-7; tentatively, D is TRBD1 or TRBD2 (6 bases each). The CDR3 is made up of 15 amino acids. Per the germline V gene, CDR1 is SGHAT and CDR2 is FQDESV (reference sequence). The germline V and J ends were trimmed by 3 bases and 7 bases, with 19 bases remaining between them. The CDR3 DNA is TGTGCCAGCAGCTTCCTCACGGGGGCCGGACGAGAGCAGTACTTC. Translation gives CASSFLTGAGREQYF.

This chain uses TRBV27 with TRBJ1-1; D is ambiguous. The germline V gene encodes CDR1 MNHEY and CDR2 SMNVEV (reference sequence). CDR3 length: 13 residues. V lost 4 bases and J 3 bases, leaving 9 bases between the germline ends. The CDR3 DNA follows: TGTGCCAGCAGTTACCGGTGGGACACTGAAGCTTTCTTT. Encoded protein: CASSYRWDTEAFF.

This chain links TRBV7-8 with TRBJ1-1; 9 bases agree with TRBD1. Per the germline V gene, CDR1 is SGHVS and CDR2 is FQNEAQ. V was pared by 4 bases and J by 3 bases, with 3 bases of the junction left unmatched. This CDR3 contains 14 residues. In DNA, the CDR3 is TGTGCCAGCAGCTGGGGACAGGGATACACTGAAGCTTTCTTT. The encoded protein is CASSWGQGYTEAFF.

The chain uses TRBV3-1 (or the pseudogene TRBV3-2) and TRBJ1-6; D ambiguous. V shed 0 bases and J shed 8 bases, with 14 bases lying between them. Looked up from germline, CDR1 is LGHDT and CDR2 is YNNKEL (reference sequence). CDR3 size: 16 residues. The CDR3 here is CASSQEPHFLDSPLHF. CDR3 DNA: TGTGCCAGCAGCCAAGAGCCCCATTTCTTGGATTCACCCCTCCACTTT.

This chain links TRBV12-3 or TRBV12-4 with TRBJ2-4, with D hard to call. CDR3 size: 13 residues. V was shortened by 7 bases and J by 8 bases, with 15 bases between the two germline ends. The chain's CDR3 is CASISGSGDIQYF. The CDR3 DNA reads TGTGCCAGCATCTCGGGTAGTGGGGACATTCAGTACTTC.

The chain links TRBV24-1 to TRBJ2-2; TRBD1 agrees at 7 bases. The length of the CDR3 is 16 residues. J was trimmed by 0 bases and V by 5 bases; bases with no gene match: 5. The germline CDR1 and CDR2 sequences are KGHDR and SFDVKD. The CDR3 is CATSARDRANTGELFF. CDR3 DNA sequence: TGTGCCACCAGTGCAAGGGACAGAGCGAACACCGGGGAGCTGTTTTTT.

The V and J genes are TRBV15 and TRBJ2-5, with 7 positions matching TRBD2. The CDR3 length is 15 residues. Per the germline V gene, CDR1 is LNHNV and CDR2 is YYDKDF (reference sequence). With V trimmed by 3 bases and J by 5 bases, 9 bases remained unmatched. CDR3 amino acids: CATSRLGGEGETQYF. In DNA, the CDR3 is TGTGCCACCAGCAGGCTGGGGGGGGAAGGGGAGACCCAGTACTTC.